This T cell receptor (beta chain) was recorded in a study of beta chain features in type 1 diabetes. Findings of the study overall: Comparison showed that naive, central memory and Treg TCRB repertoires appeared more similar among patients than among healthy donors. VDJ junctions from patients with type 1 diabetes contained fewer insertions and more deletions. The influence of HLA type on TCRB rearrangement stayed undetermined.

This clone showed up just a few times. Its target is unknown. Every isolated RNA sample was fully reverse transcribed, so sequencing captured expressed TCRB transcripts. TCRdb's copy holds only in-frame clones and misses some; the assay was immunoSEQ multiplex PCR. The repertoire holds around 450,000 clones, with roughly 11% as singletons. The germline CDR1 and CDR2 sequences are KGHSH and LQKENI. V lost 5 bases to trimming and J lost 7 bases; unmatched junction nucleotides: 4. The length of the CDR3 is 13 residues. The rearrangement links TRBV18 to TRBJ2-2; 7 positions agree with TRBD1. This TCR came from a woman under 30 in good health. Sequencing input: naive CD4+ T cells from blood. The CDR3 DNA follows: TGTGCCAGCTCATACGACAGGGACGGGGAGCTGTTTTTT. Translating gives CASSYDRDGELFF.